A selection of T cell receptor beta chains follows, all from one sample in a study of blood T cells in healthy people across ages. TCRdb passed the 5' RACE reads through MiXCR, listing each CDR3 protein once. The profile shows roughly 1.4 million distinct CDR3 sequences, around 59% of them singletons. Sequencing input: blood. These receptors originate from a man between 18 and 35 years old in good health. The CDR3 runs from the conserved cysteine through the conserved F or W. The D gene is left open where the match is weak. Not all rows give a size; the values are once, few, many and, for expanded clones, a class.

>.|.|TRBV27|TRBJ2-1
CASSPGGWDEQFF
TGTGCCAGCAGTCCTGGAGGGTGGGATGAGCAGTTCTTC
>.|.|TRBV11-3|TRBJ2-1
CASSLSPAGFNEQFF
TGTGCCAGCAGCTTAAGTCCAGCGGGTTTCAATGAGCAGTTCTTC
>.|.|TRBV6-5|TRBJ2-7
CASTRAGQDSYNEQYF
TGTGCCAGCACCCGAGCGGGACAGGACTCCTACAATGAGCAGTACTTC
>.|.|TRBV11-2|TRBJ2-2
CASSLPRGKDGELFF
TGTGCCAGCAGCTTACCCAGGGGCAAGGACGGGGAGCTGTTTTTT
>.|.|TRBV9|TRBJ2-7
CASSAMGISYEQYF
TGTGCCAGCAGCGCAATGGGGATCTCCTACGAGCAGTACTTC
>.|.|TRBV3-1|TRBJ1-2
CASSHPSLQGRGYDYTF
TGTGCCAGCAGCCATCCCTCCCTTCAGGGGCGGGGCTATGACTACACCTTC
>TRBD1|.|TRBV28|TRBJ2-7
CASRLRDRGSEQYF
TGTGCCAGCAGGCTCCGGGACAGGGGGTCCGAGCAGTACTTC
>TRBD1|.|TRBV4-3|TRBJ1-2
CASSQRRDRVYGYTF
TGCGCCAGCAGCCAACGCCGGGACAGGGTCTATGGCTACACCTTC
>TRBD1|few|TRBV6-2/TRBV6-3|TRBJ2-1
CASRDTGAGSYNEQFF
TGTGCCAGCAGAGACACAGGGGCAGGCTCCTACAATGAGCAGTTCTTC
>TRBD1|.|TRBV7-2|TRBJ2-7
CASSVVQGLMSYEQYF
TGTGCCAGCAGCGTAGTACAGGGGCTTATGTCCTACGAGCAGTACTTC
>TRBD2|once|TRBV6-2/TRBV6-3|TRBJ2-1
CASSSASGLLYNEQFF
TGTGCCAGCTCGTCGGCTAGCGGGTTACTATACAATGAGCAGTTCTTC
>.|.|TRBV7-9|TRBJ2-3
CASGGRNTDTQYF
TGTGCCAGCGGCGGGCGGAACACAGATACGCAGTATTTT
>TRBD1|.|TRBV6-6|TRBJ2-1
CASGIRDRANEQFF
TGTGCCAGTGGGATCCGGGACAGGGCAAATGAGCAGTTCTTC
>TRBD1|few|TRBV7-2|TRBJ2-7
CASSPGGAAYEQYF
TGTGCCAGCAGCCCAGGGGGCGCCGCCTACGAGCAGTACTTC
>.|.|TRBV20-1|TRBJ2-1
CSASTSYNEQFF
TGCAGTGCTAGTACGTCCTACAATGAGCAGTTCTTC
>.|.|TRBV7-9|TRBJ2-7
CASSFGGGDSYEQYF
TGTGCCAGCAGCTTTGGAGGGGGAGATTCCTACGAGCAGTACTTC
>.|.|TRBV5-8|TRBJ2-7
CASSFQDLTYEQYF
TGTGCCAGCAGCTTTCAGGACTTAACCTACGAGCAGTACTTC
>TRBD1|.|TRBV6-5|TRBJ1-1
CASSSTTGLNTEAFF
TGTGCCAGCAGTTCCACGACAGGGCTGAACACTGAAGCTTTCTTT
>TRBD1|.|TRBV14|TRBJ2-1
CASSQYPGQGVGGEQFF
TGTGCCAGCAGCCAGTACCCGGGACAGGGGGTCGGAGGTGAGCAGTTCTTC
>.|.|TRBV29-1|TRBJ2-3
CSSIANGADTQYF
TGCAGCTCCATAGCGAATGGGGCGGATACGCAGTATTTT
>.|.|TRBV6-1|TRBJ2-1
CASSPGRSSFGQFF
TGTGCCAGCAGTCCGGGACGCAGTTCGTTTGGGCAGTTCTTC
>.|.|TRBV20-1|TRBJ2-1
CSAVGGASAYNEQFF
TGCAGTGCCGTAGGCGGGGCTTCCGCCTACAATGAGCAGTTCTTC
>TRBD2|.|TRBV29-1|TRBJ2-1
CSGSGTSDYNEQFF
TGCAGCGGCTCCGGGACTAGCGACTACAATGAGCAGTTCTTC
>TRBD2|few|TRBV29-1|TRBJ2-1
CSVPGGPGPNEQFF
TGCAGCGTTCCGGGGGGGCCGGGTCCCAATGAGCAGTTCTTC
>.|.|TRBV29-1|TRBJ2-5
CSVKGEWRETQYF
TGCAGCGTTAAGGGGGAATGGCGAGAGACCCAGTACTTC
>TRBD1|.|TRBV12-3/TRBV12-4|TRBJ2-1
CASSPSAGGNEQFF
TGTGCCAGCTCACCCTCGGCAGGGGGTAATGAGCAGTTCTTC
>TRBD2|.|TRBV4-1|TRBJ2-7
CASSQAFRHTSGSYEQYF
TGCGCCAGCAGCCAGGCTTTCCGTCACACTAGCGGGAGCTACGAGCAGTACTTC
>.|.|TRBV10-3|TRBJ1-2
CAISEGGEARLGYTF
TGTGCCATCAGTGAAGGCGGGGAAGCACGGCTGGGCTACACCTTC
>.|.|TRBV27|TRBJ2-3
CASRGLGLGTDTQYF
TGTGCCAGCAGAGGGCTGGGTTTGGGCACAGATACGCAGTATTTT
>.|many|TRBV29-1|TRBJ2-5
CSVGPRDQETQYF
TGCAGCGTTGGCCCTCGCGATCAAGAGACCCAGTACTTC
>TRBD2|few|TRBV30|TRBJ2-1
CAWSILAGLSYNEQFF
TGTGCCTGGAGTATTCTAGCGGGATTATCCTACAATGAGCAGTTCTTC
>TRBD1|.|TRBV16|TRBJ2-3
CASSQAGGRNTQYF
TGTGCCAGCAGCCAAGCAGGGGGACGGAATACGCAGTATTTT
>TRBD2|.|TRBV4-2|TRBJ2-7
CASSQASGGPLYGQYF
TGTGCCAGCAGCCAAGCCAGCGGGGGGCCTCTCTACGGGCAGTACTTC
>.|few|TRBV6-5|TRBJ2-7
CASSFGGDLDEQYF
TGTGCCAGCAGCTTTGGAGGGGACCTGGACGAGCAGTACTTC
>.|.|TRBV12-3/TRBV12-4|TRBJ2-5
CASSPQGTQYF
TGTGCCAGCAGTCCTCAAGGGACCCAGTACTTC
>.|once|TRBV10-3|TRBJ1-4
CAISENFPEKLFF
TGTGCCATCAGTGAGAACTTCCCGGAAAAACTGTTTTTT
>TRBD1|.|TRBV5-5|TRBJ2-7
CASSFAGGSIDYEQYF
TGTGCCAGCAGCTTTGCAGGGGGCTCAATCGATTACGAGCAGTACTTC
>.|few|TRBV28|TRBJ2-3
CASSFSTGASDTQYF
TGTGCCAGCAGTTTTTCCACCGGGGCCTCAGATACGCAGTATTTT
>.|.|TRBV4-1|TRBJ1-4
CASSQDLGERANEKLFF
TGCGCCAGCAGCCAAGATTTAGGAGAGAGAGCTAATGAAAAACTGTTTTTT